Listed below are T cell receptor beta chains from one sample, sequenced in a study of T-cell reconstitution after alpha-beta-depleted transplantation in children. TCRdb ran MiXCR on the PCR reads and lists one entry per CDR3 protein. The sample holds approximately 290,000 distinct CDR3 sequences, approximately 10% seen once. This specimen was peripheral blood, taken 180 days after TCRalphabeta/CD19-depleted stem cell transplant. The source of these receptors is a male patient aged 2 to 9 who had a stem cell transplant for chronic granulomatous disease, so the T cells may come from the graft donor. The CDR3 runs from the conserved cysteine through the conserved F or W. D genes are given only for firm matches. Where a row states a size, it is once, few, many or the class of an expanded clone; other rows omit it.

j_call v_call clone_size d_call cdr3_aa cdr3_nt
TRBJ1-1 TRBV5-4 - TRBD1 CASSQGQGAMNTEDFF TGTGCCAGCAGCCAGGGACAGGGAGCTATGAACACTGAAGATTTCTTT
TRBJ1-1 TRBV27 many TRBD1 CASGPTGGEAFF TGTGCCAGCGGCCCTACAGGGGGCGAAGCTTTCTTT
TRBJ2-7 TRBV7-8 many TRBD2 CASSSGTSGTEQYF TGTGCCAGCAGCTCTGGGACTAGCGGGACCGAGCAGTACTTC
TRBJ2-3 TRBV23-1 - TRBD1 CASSPEVGTGGRSGSSDTQYF TGCGCCAGCAGTCCCGAGGTTGGGACAGGGGGCAGAAGCGGGAGTTCAGATACGCAGTATTTT
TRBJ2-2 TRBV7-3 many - CASSLTGSRNTGELFF TGTGCCAGCAGCTTAACAGGCAGCCGGAACACCGGGGAGCTGTTTTTT
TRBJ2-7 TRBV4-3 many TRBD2 CASSQAPGLAGMDEQYF TGCGCCAGCAGCCAAGCTCCCGGACTAGCGGGAATGGACGAGCAGTACTTC
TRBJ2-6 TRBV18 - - CASSPVQGTGSGANVLTF TGTGCCAGCTCACCAGTGCAGGGGACGGGCTCTGGGGCCAACGTCCTGACTTTC
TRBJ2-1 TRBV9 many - CASSGGDFHNEQFF TGTGCCAGCAGCGGAGGGGACTTCCACAATGAGCAGTTCTTC
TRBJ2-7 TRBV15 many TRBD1 CATSTNLGTGRDEQYF TGTGCCACCAGCACTAACCTCGGGACAGGGCGCGACGAGCAGTACTTC
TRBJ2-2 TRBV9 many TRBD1 CASSARDREITGELFF TGTGCCAGCAGCGCCCGGGACAGGGAAATCACCGGGGAGCTGTTTTTT
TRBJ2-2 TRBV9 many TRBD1 CASSVGQGANTGELFF TGTGCCAGCAGCGTAGGTCAGGGGGCGAACACCGGGGAGCTGTTTTTT
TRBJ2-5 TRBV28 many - CASSKPSRFQETQYF TGTGCCAGCAGCAAACCTTCTAGATTTCAAGAGACCCAGTACTTC
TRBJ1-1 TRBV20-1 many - CSASSPNMNTEAFF TGCAGTGCTAGCTCTCCCAATATGAACACTGAAGCTTTCTTT
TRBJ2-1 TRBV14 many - CASSPMLANEQFF TGTGCCAGCAGCCCCATGTTGGCAAATGAGCAGTTCTTC
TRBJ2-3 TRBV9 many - CASSARIDTQYF TGTGCCAGCAGCGCACGGATAGATACGCAGTATTTT
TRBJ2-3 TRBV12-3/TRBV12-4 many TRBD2 CASSTSASTDTQYF TGTGCCAGCAGTACTAGCGCAAGCACAGATACGCAGTATTTT
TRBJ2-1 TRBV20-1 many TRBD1 CSAAYGQALEEQFF TGCAGTGCCGCCTACGGACAGGCACTAGAGGAGCAGTTCTTC
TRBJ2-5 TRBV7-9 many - CASSLGLETQYF TGTGCCAGCAGCTTAGGGCTGGAGACCCAGTACTTC
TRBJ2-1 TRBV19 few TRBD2 CASSSFLAGGLNEQFF TGTGCCAGTAGTAGCTTTCTAGCGGGAGGGCTGAATGAGCAGTTCTTC
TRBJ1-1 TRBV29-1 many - CSVRGFRTEAFF TGCAGCGTTCGGGGGTTTCGCACTGAAGCTTTCTTT
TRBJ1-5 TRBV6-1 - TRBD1 CASSEDRGAQPQHF TGTGCCAGCAGTGAAGACAGGGGCGCTCAGCCCCAGCATTTT